This paragraph reports one TCR beta chain. In the authors' methods: Sequence data from immunoSEQ were junction-only and lacked quality scores; consequently, filtering differed. The method was immunoSEQ multiplex PCR; TCRdb's version includes in-frame clones alone and lacks a portion of them. The V and J calls and clone size come from that table; D and trimming were worked out from the DNA. The sample has approximately 2.1 million clones, over 90% seen once. The trim removed 5 bases at V and 5 bases at J, leaving 7 bases unmatched. The CDR3 loop spans 15 amino acids. Germline V gives CDR1 SGHAT, CDR2 FQNNGV. The data originate from a study of shared clonotypes between healthy human individuals.

This receptor was identified in a man aged 18 to 30 in good health. Some clones in this sample may be carry-over from other donors' samples. The specimen sequenced was naive CD4+ T cells from PBMCs. The subset is: CD45RA+ positively selected. The V and J genes are TRBV11-2 and TRBJ1-1; 11 nucleotides line up with TRBD1. CDR3 nucleotides: TGTGCCAGCAGCCCCCTGGGACAGGGGGAAACTGAAGCTTTCTTT. Translating it yields CASSPLGQGETEAFF.